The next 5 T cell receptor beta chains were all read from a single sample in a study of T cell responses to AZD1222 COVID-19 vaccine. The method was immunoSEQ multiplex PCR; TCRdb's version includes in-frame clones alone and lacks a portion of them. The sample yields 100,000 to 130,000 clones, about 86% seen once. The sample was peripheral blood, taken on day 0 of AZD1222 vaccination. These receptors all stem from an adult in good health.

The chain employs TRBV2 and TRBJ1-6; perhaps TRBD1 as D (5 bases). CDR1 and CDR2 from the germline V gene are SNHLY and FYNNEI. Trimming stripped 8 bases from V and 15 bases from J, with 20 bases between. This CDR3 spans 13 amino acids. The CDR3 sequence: CASQDGTHSVLHF. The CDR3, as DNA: TGTGCCAGCCAGGACGGGACTCATTCGGTCCTCCACTTT. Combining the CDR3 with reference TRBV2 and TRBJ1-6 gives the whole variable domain EPEVTQTPSHQVTQMGQEVILRCVPISNHLYFYWYRQILGQKVEFLVSFYNNEISEKSEIFDDQFSVERPDGSNFTLKIRSTKLEDSAMYFCASQDGTHSVLHFGNGTRLTVT.

The CDR3 DNA reads as TGTGCCAGCAAGCTTTTGGGGGCTGGCTACACCTTC. It yields the protein CASKLLGAGYTF. The chain joins TRBV28 to TRBJ1-2, with D perhaps matching TRBD1 (6 bases). Between the trimmed V and J ends, which lost 7 bases and 7 bases, there was a span of 13 bases. CDR1 and CDR2 from the germline V gene are MDHEN and SYDVKM. The CDR3 totals 12 residues.

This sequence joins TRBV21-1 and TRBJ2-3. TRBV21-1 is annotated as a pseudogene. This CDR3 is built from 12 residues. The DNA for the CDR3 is TGTGCCAGGGGGTCAGGCACAGATACGCAGTATTTT. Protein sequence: CARGSGTDTQYF.

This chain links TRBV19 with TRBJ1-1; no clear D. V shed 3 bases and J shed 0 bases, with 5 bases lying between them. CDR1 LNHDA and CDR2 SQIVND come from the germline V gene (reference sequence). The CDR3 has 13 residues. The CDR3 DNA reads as TGTGCCAGTAGTATTAAAGTGAACACTGAAGCTTTCTTT. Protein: CASSIKVNTEAFF.

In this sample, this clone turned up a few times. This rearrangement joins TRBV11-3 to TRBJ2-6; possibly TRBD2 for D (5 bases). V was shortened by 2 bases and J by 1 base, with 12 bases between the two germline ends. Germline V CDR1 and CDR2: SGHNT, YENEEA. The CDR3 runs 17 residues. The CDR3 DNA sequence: TGTGCCAGCAGCTTAACCCCTTGGGAGTCTGGGGCCAACGTCCTGACTTTC. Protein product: CASSLTPWESGANVLTF.